The sequence of this T cell receptor (beta chain) was determined in a study of shared clonotypes between healthy human individuals. Findings and limits, study-wide: Relative to their counterparts shared across all four donors, non-shared clonotypes exhibited diminished generation probabilities. Researchers found naive subsets generally carried larger estimated richness than memory subsets. Only blood was sampled, and tissue TCR repertoires likely differ from blood ones. Naive CD4 clonotype sharing across several donors was about 5.3%.

Germline V gives CDR1 SGHAT, CDR2 FQNNGV. CDR3 length equals 13 residues. Trimming cost V 8 bases and J 5 bases; bases outside gene matches: 5. Sequencing used immunoSEQ multiplex PCR; TCRdb keeps in-frame clones, though not all of them. The sample includes about 1.1 million clones, 75% to 80% of them seen just once. With regard to this clone: Its antigen is not identified.

The sample comprised memory CD4+ T cells from PBMCs. Specified subset: CD45RA-negative fraction. The receptor's source is a man aged 18 to 29 in good health. Some clones in this sample may be carry-over from other donors' samples. This rearrangement joins TRBV11-2 to TRBJ1-4, with 7 bases lining up with TRBD1. DNA of the CDR3: TGTGCCAGCCAGGGGGGCATAAATGAAAAACTGTTTTTT. Encoded protein: CASQGGINEKLFF.